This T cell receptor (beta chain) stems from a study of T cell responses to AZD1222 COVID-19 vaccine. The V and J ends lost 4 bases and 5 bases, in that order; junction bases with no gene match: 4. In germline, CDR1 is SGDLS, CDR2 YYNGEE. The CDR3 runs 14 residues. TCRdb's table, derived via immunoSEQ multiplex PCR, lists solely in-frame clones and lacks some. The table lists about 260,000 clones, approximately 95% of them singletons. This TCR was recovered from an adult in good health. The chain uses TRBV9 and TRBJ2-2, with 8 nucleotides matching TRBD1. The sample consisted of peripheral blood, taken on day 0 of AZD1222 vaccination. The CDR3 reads CASSPGQGTGELFF. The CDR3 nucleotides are TGTGCCAGCAGCCCAGGACAGGGAACCGGGGAGCTGTTTTTT.